This T cell receptor beta chain is drawn from a study of T cell responses to AZD1222 COVID-19 vaccine. Study-wide results and limits: Clonal diversity was possibly underestimated; the donors were predominantly white British and more often female. CD4 TCRs covered the whole spike, strongest at regions 160-218 and 743-854.

Remarks on this clone: Its specificity is not known.

TCRdb's table, derived via immunoSEQ multiplex PCR, lists solely in-frame clones and lacks some. The data hold about 180,000 clones, with 85% to 90% observed a single time. CDR3 size: 15 residues. The germline gives CDR1 KGHSH, CDR2 LQKENI. J lost 9 bases, V lost 2 bases, and 5 bases had no gene match. V usage is TRBV18 and J usage is TRBJ2-3, with TRBD2 matching over 13 bases. The receptor's source is an adult in good health. Specimen: peripheral blood, collected on day 0 of AZD1222 vaccination. DNA for the CDR3: TGTGCCAGCTCACCAGGACTAGCGGGGGATCCCACGCAGTATTTT. Its protein is CASSPGLAGDPTQYF.